These 27 T cell receptor beta chains originate from one sample sequenced in a study of beta chain features in type 1 diabetes. The study reverse transcribed the entire isolated RNA, so it sequenced expressed TCRB transcripts. Method: immunoSEQ multiplex PCR; TCRdb's copy keeps in-frame clones and lacks some. The sample has 810,000 or so clones; roughly 17% are singletons. Sequenced material: naive CD4+ T cells from blood. The receptor source for this set is a woman younger than 30 in good health.

V and J are TRBV21-1 and TRBJ1-2; no check of the table's D call, TRBD1, against the DNA was made. TRBV21-1 is assigned pseudogene status. The CDR3 is 15 amino acids. The CDR3 DNA reads TGTGCCAGCAGCAGGATGATAAGAGACACCTATGGCTACACCTTC. Amino acids: CASSRMIRDTYGYTF.

This chain uses TRBV18 with TRBJ2-5, with unresolved D. The CDR3 loop spans 13 amino acids. The ends were cut back, 2 bases at V and 5 bases at J, with 9 bases in the middle. Germline V gene data show CDR1 as KGHSH and CDR2 as LQKENI. DNA for the CDR3: TGTGCCAGCTCACCAAACTCCGATGAGACCCAGTACTTC. Its protein is CASSPNSDETQYF.

This clone was detected only a few times. This chain connects TRBV7-2 to TRBJ2-7, with D maybe TRBD2 (5 bases). The CDR3 length is 11 residues. Germline V gives CDR1 SGHTA, CDR2 FQGNSA. In DNA form, the CDR3 reads TGTGCGACGAGACGGGGCTACGAGCAGTACTTC. Amino acid sequence: CATRRGYEQYF.

This clone has a handful of counts. CDR3 nucleotide sequence: TGTGCCAGTAGTATAGATCCCGAGAACGAGCAGTACTTC. This translates into CASSIDPENEQYF. The genes are TRBV19 and TRBJ2-7; D gene unclear. V lost 0 bases and J lost 5, with 8 bases in between. In germline, CDR1 is LNHDA, CDR2 SQIVND (reference sequence). This CDR3 region has 13 residues.

The chain is built from TRBV11-2 and TRBJ2-1; 10 nucleotides agree with TRBD2. Germline CDR1 reads SGHAT; CDR2 reads FQNNGV. CDR3 length: 16 amino acids. V dropped 10 bases and J dropped 3; count of bases not matched to a gene: 12. The CDR3 protein is CATGTSLAGVYNEQFF. CDR3 bases: TGTGCCACCGGAACCAGCCTAGCGGGAGTCTACAATGAGCAGTTCTTC.

This clone was observed a handful of times. The V call is TRBV7-8, the J call TRBJ2-7; D is perhaps TRBD2 (6 bases). The CDR3 length is 14 residues. Deletions cut 4 bases from V and 3 bases from J, with 13 bases between. From germline, CDR1 is SGHVS and CDR2 FQNEAQ. The CDR3 protein is CASSSRRGYYEQYF. DNA for the CDR3: TGTGCCAGCAGCTCTCGACGGGGGTACTACGAGCAGTACTTC.

This clone came up a few times. The chain recombines TRBV13 with TRBJ2-3, with a possible D match to TRBD2 (5 bases). The V end lost 3 bases, the J end lost 0 bases, and 13 bases lay between the germline ends. This CDR3 region has 16 residues. Germline loops: CDR1 PRHDT, CDR2 FYEKMQ (reference sequence). The CDR3 protein is CASSFYSTSSTDTQYF. CDR3 nucleotide sequence: TGTGCCAGCAGCTTTTACAGCACTAGTAGCACAGATACGCAGTATTTT.

This chain joins TRBV19 and TRBJ2-2; D remains unclear. CDR1 and CDR2 (germline): LNHDA, SQIVND (reference sequence). The CDR3 spans 15 residues. Trimming removed 5 bases from V and 0 bases from J, with 10 bases in between. The CDR3 here is CASSRKGTNTGELFF. The CDR3 coding sequence is TGTGCCAGTAGTCGTAAAGGAACGAACACCGGGGAGCTGTTTTTT.

This clone has only a few counts. The chain links TRBV7-2 to TRBJ2-5; D is unclear. Trimming removed 5 bases from V and 7 bases from J, with 8 bases in between. The CDR3 is made up of 11 amino acids. The germline CDR1 and CDR2 sequences are SGHTA and FQGNSA. The CDR3 region has the DNA TGTGCCAGCAGCCCCGGAGTGACCCAGTACTTC. Its translation: CASSPGVTQYF.

The chain employs TRBV2 and TRBJ2-3, with D maybe TRBD2 (6 bases). Between the trimmed V and J ends, which lost 6 bases and 3 bases, there was a span of 10 bases. The germline V gene has CDR1 SNHLY and CDR2 FYNNEI. This CDR3 has 13 amino acids. The CDR3 here is CASSRLGTDTQYF. CDR3 in DNA: TGTGCCAGCAGCAGACTAGGGACAGATACGCAGTATTTT. The variable domain in full, with the rest retrieved from reference TRBV2 and TRBJ2-3, is EPEVTQTPSHQVTQMGQEVILRCVPISNHLYFYWYRQILGQKVEFLVSFYNNEISEKSEIFDDQFSVERPDGSNFTLKIRSTKLEDSAMYFCASSRLGTDTQYFGPGTRLTVL.

V is TRBV5-6 and J is TRBJ2-7; 10 nucleotides match TRBD1. The length of the CDR3 is 13 residues. Germline CDR1 and CDR2: SGHDT and YYEEEE. V trimming: 5 bases; J trimming: 6 bases; junction bases outside the gene matches: 5. CDR3 amino acids: CASRMTGGGEQYF. The CDR3 DNA is TGTGCCAGCAGAATGACAGGGGGCGGCGAGCAGTACTTC.

This clone turned up a few times. V and J are TRBV7-9 and TRBJ2-5; 10 bases match TRBD2. V trimming: 4 bases; J trimming: 5 bases; junction bases outside the gene matches: 10. The germline CDR1 and CDR2 sequences are SEHNR and FQNEAQ (reference sequence). CDR3 length equals 16 residues. The CDR3 bases are TGTGCCAGCAGCTCGTTCAGCGGGAGGGCCAGGGAGACCCAGTACTTC. This encodes CASSSFSGRARETQYF.

The J gene is TRBJ1-4, the V gene TRBV9; tentatively, D is TRBD1 (5 bases). The ends were cut back, 0 bases at V and 4 bases at J, with 10 bases in the middle. The CDR3 is made up of 15 amino acids. The germline V gene encodes CDR1 SGDLS and CDR2 YYNGEE. The CDR3 DNA sequence: TGTGCCAGCAGCGTAGCGGGGGGGAATAATGAAAAACTGTTTTTT. Protein: CASSVAGGNNEKLFF.

The gene calls are TRBV28 and TRBJ2-7; the match to TRBD1 covers 7 bases. Germline-derived CDR1 and CDR2 are MDHEN and SYDVKM. After removal of 5 bases from V and 0 bases from J, the junction contained 7 bases not matched to a gene. This CDR3 region has 15 residues. The CDR3 bases are TGTGCCAGCAGTCCGAAGGACAGGTACTCCTACGAGCAGTACTTC. Translating gives CASSPKDRYSYEQYF.

In this sample, this clone turned up a few times. The chain is built from TRBV4-2 and TRBJ2-4; TRBD2 might be the D (6 bases). Germline V gene lookup returns CDR1 LGHNA and CDR2 YNFKEQ. The CDR3 runs to 16 residues. V was clipped by 5 bases and J by 0 bases, with 14 bases between them. CDR3 coding DNA: TGTGCCAGCAGCTCAGGGTCGGGGGTAGCCAAAAACATTCAGTACTTC. This encodes CASSSGSGVAKNIQYF.

The gene calls are TRBV4-2 and TRBJ2-1; D is possibly TRBD1 or TRBD2 (5 bases each). The CDR3 consists of 17 residues. CDR1 and CDR2 (germline): LGHNA, YNFKEQ. Trimming stripped 1 base from V and 0 bases from J, with 13 bases between. The DNA of the CDR3 is TGTGCCAGCAGCCAAGGGGGGATCAGTGGCTCCTACAATGAGCAGTTCTTC. Translating gives CASSQGGISGSYNEQFF.

This clone was observed many times. The chain links TRBV7-9 to TRBJ1-5, with D perhaps TRBD1 (6 bases). Germline CDR1 reads SEHNR; CDR2 reads FQNEAQ (reference sequence). V lost 5 bases and J 0 bases, leaving 8 bases between the germline ends. The CDR3 is 14 residues long. The CDR3 coding sequence is TGTGCCAGCAGCAAACAGGGTAGCAATCAGCCCCAGCATTTT. Protein: CASSKQGSNQPQHF.

This clone was found a few times. The CDR3: CAISESHGGRGWNGYTF. DNA of the CDR3: TGTGCCATCAGTGAGTCGCACGGCGGGAGAGGTTGGAATGGCTACACCTTC. This sequence joins TRBV10-3 and TRBJ1-2; no definite D call. Trimming left V 0 bases short and J 6 bases short, with 20 bases between. Germline V gives CDR1 ENHRY, CDR2 SYGVKD. The CDR3 contains 17 residues.

V and J are TRBV5-4 and TRBJ2-3; 8 bases are shared with TRBD1. Germline V lookup: CDR1 SGHNT, CDR2 YYREEE (reference sequence). The junction had 8 bases not matched to a gene; V was cut back by 0 bases and J by 2 bases. This CDR3 contains 17 residues. The CDR3 region is CASSLGAPGQATDTQYF. The CDR3 nucleotides are TGTGCCAGCAGCTTGGGGGCCCCGGGACAGGCCACAGATACGCAGTATTTT.

The chain has TRBV5-1 and TRBJ1-2, with no clear D. V was cut by 0 bases and J by 2 bases, with 8 bases left in between. Germline values: CDR1 SGHRS, CDR2 YFSETQ. The CDR3 runs 14 residues. CDR3 nucleotide sequence: TGCGCCAGCAGCTTGGAAGGGATGAACTATGGCTACACCTTC. Amino acids: CASSLEGMNYGYTF. Based on the CDR3 plus reference TRBV5-1 and TRBJ1-2, the full variable domain is KAGVTQTPRYLIKTRGQQVTLSCSPISGHRSVSWYQQTPGQGLQFLFEYFSETQRNKGNFPGRFSGRQFSNSRSEMNVSTLELGDSALYLCASSLEGMNYGYTFGSGTRLTVV.

This clone was recorded a few times. CDR3 protein: CASSLAGQQNTGELFF. In DNA, the CDR3 is TGTGCCAGCAGTTTGGCAGGTCAGCAGAACACCGGGGAGCTGTTTTTT. The genes are TRBV28 and TRBJ2-2, with D unclear. From germline, CDR1 is MDHEN and CDR2 SYDVKM. The CDR3 extends over 16 amino acids. Trimming left V 3 bases short and J 1 base short, with 12 bases between.

The J gene is TRBJ1-1, the V gene TRBV7-8, with D unresolved. The V and J ends lost 3 bases and 3 bases respectively, with 8 bases between them. Germline V CDR1 and CDR2: SGHVS, FQNEAQ. The CDR3 consists of 13 residues. The DNA for the CDR3 is TGTGCCAGCAGCTTTAAAAGGCACACTGAAGCTTTCTTT. Encoded protein: CASSFKRHTEAFF.

This clone came up a few times. This chain's CDR3 is CATAQQGEGTEAFF. The CDR3 region has the DNA TGTGCCACCGCGCAACAGGGGGAGGGCACTGAAGCTTTCTTT. The chain combines TRBV10-3 with TRBJ1-1, with TRBD1 matching 8 bases. V was clipped by 10 bases and J by 4 bases; unmatched bases: 11. From germline, CDR1 is ENHRY and CDR2 SYGVKD. The CDR3 contains 14 residues.

J is TRBJ2-2 and V is TRBV6-5; D not certain. Per germline, CDR1 MNHEY and CDR2 SVGAGI. The CDR3 is made up of 14 amino acids. Trimming removed 7 bases at V and 4 bases at J, with 13 bases between. CDR3 residues: CASKRVGGTGELFF. In nucleotides, the CDR3 is TGTGCCAGCAAACGGGTGGGCGGCACCGGGGAGCTGTTTTTT.

The chain joins TRBV28 to TRBJ2-7, with D perhaps given as TRBD1 or TRBD2 (6 bases each). The V gene's germline CDR1 is MDHEN and CDR2 SYDVKM. CDR3 size: 18 residues. V gave up 7 bases and J gave up 1 base, with 26 bases separating them. Here the CDR3 DNA reads TGTGCCAGCACTCATAACGGCAGGGGAGGTTCTCCATCCTACGAGCAGTACTTC. As protein: CASTHNGRGGSPSYEQYF. The full variable domain, rest sourced from reference TRBV28 and TRBJ2-7, is DVKVTQSSRYLVKRTGEKVFLECVQDMDHENMFWYRQDPGLGLRLIYFSYDVKMKEKGDIPEGYSVSREKKERFSLILESASTNQTSMYLCASTHNGRGGSPSYEQYFGPGTRLTVT.

The rearrangement uses TRBV2 and TRBJ2-7, with 9 bases matching TRBD2. This CDR3 is built from 19 residues. Germline loops: CDR1 SNHLY, CDR2 FYNNEI. V lost 4 bases, J lost 0 bases, and 16 bases stayed unmatched. In nucleotides, the CDR3 is TGTGCCAGCAGTGGGCCCGGATACTTGCGGGAGGGCCTCTCCTACGAGCAGTACTTC. Encoded protein: CASSGPGYLREGLSYEQYF.

This clone occurred a few times. The rearrangement uses TRBV5-6 and TRBJ2-6; D unresolved. The germline V and J ends were trimmed by 4 bases and 0 bases, with 17 bases remaining between them. The germline CDR1 and CDR2 sequences are SGHDT and YYEEEE. This CDR3 spans 18 amino acids. The CDR3 nucleotides read TGTGCCAGCAGCCCAAGCCTGCAAACCTTCTCTGGGGCCAACGTCCTGACTTTC. This encodes CASSPSLQTFSGANVLTF.